This TCR beta chain was identified in a study of blood T cell repertoires in COVID-19. Across the study: Nucleic acid was either cDNA or gDNA, and it came from T cells, B-cell-depleted T cells, or PBMCs.

V lost 4 bases and J lost 2, with 15 bases in between. CDR3 length equals 15 residues. Germline assignment: CDR1 SGHNT and CDR2 YYREEE (reference sequence). The sample holds one count of this clone. In the study's own analysis: Amplification from reference gene primers served as the basis for estimated nucleated cell counts. This table comes from immunoSEQ multiplex PCR, and its TCRdb copy is limited to in-frame clones, with some not included. That table is the source of V, J and clone size, and D and trimming were worked out from the DNA. Of around 23,000 clones in the sample, around four fifths were seen once.

The TCR comes from a human donor in a cohort sampled during active COVID-19. The V gene is TRBV5-4, the J gene TRBJ2-5, with D maybe TRBD2 (5 bases). The sequencing input was peripheral blood. The CDR3 reads CASSPAGGHQETQYF. CDR3 nucleotide sequence: TGTGCCAGCAGCCCGGCTGGCGGGCATCAAGAGACCCAGTACTTC.